This TCR beta chain was obtained from a study of T-cell reconstitution after alpha-beta-depleted transplantation in children. Overall study results and limits: Expanded graft clones numbering several hundred reportedly gave rise to alpha-beta T cells about two months after transplant.

On this clonotype itself: The target antigen is unknown.

Germline assignment: CDR1 GTSNPN and CDR2 SVGIG (reference sequence). Trimming took off 6 bases at V and 7 bases at J, with 6 bases between the two ends. The CDR3 is made up of 10 amino acids. TCRbeta library construction was performed incorporating unique molecular identifiers. Via MiXCR, TCRdb re-called the PCR reads, giving one row per CDR3 protein. The table lists about 870,000 distinct CDR3 sequences, about 16% of them singletons. The TCR sequence derives from a male patient aged 10 to 17 who had a stem cell transplant for acute lymphoblastic leukemia, so the T cells may come from the graft donor. The material sequenced was PBMCs, mostly from graft donor cells, taken 360 days after TCRalphabeta/CD19-depleted stem cell transplant. This chain uses TRBV30 with TRBJ1-4, with unresolved D. In nucleotides, the CDR3 is TGTGCCTGCTTCGTTGAAAAACTGTTTTTT. This sequence encodes CACFVEKLFF.